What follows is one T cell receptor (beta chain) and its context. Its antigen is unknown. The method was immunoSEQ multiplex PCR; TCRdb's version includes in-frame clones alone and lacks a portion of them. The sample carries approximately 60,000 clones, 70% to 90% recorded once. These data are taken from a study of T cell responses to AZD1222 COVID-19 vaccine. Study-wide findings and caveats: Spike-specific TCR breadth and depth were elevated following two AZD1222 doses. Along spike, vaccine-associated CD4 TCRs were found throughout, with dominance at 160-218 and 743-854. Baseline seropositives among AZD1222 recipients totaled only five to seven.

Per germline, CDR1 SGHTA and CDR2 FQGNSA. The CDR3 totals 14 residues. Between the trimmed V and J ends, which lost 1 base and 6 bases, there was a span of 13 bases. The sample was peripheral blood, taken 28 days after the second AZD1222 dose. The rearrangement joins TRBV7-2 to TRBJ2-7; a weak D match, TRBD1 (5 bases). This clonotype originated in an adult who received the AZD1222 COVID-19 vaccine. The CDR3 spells CASSLGGGPSEQYF. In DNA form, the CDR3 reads TGTGCCAGCAGCTTAGGGGGCGGACCCTCCGAGCAGTACTTC. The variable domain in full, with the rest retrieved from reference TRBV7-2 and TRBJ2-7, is GAGVSQSPSNKVTEKGKDVELRCDPISGHTALYWYRQSLGQGLEFLIYFQGNSAPDKSGLPSDRFSAERTGGSVSTLTIQRTQQEDSAVYLCASSLGGGPSEQYFGPGTRLTVT.